These T cell receptor beta chains were read from a single sample in a study of blood T cell repertoires in COVID-19. Profiling relied on immunoSEQ multiplex PCR, and the TCRdb table lists in-frame clones only, not all of them. The sample lists some 150,000 clones, 70% to 85% occurring once. The specimen was peripheral blood. The receptors shown here come from a woman older than 75 with acute or convalescent COVID-19. Each CDR3 is given with its conserved first and last residue. A D gene is named only where the DNA matches it firmly. Expanded clones get a size class; other rows say once, few or many, or leave the size out.

TRBJ2-5,TRBV2,-,TRBD2,CASRRTSGVETQYF,TGTGCCAGCAGACGTACTAGCGGGGTAGAGACCCAGTACTTC
TRBJ2-5,TRBV2,-,TRBD1,CASRSRDRGRGETQYF,TGTGCCAGCAGGTCCCGGGACAGGGGGCGCGGGGAGACCCAGTACTTC
TRBJ1-5,TRBV7-2,-,TRBD1,CASSRDRSSPAQHF,TGTGCCAGCAGCCGGGACAGGTCTAGCCCAGCCCAGCATTTT
TRBJ1-2,TRBV4-1,-,-,CASSHASRQGSGGYTF,TGCGCCAGCAGCCATGCTTCACGGCAGGGGTCGGGGGGCTACACCTTC
TRBJ1-1,TRBV4-3,few,-,CASSQDAVRLNTEAFF,TGCGCCAGCAGCCAAGACGCTGTTCGGTTGAACACTGAAGCTTTCTTT
TRBJ2-7,TRBV12-3/TRBV12-4,-,TRBD2,CASRLSGTYEQYF,TGTGCCAGCAGGCTAAGCGGGACCTACGAGCAGTACTTC
TRBJ2-1,TRBV10-3,few,-,CAISESTWTDRSSYNEQFF,TGTGCCATCAGTGAGTCGACTTGGACAGACCGCAGCTCCTACAATGAGCAGTTCTTC
TRBJ2-7,TRBV2,-,-,CASSEETGGAEQYF,TGTGCCAGCAGTGAAGAAACAGGGGGGGCCGAGCAGTACTTC
TRBJ2-1,TRBV9,-,-,CASSDGVGEQFF,TGTGCCAGCAGCGACGGGGTGGGCGAGCAGTTCTTC
TRBJ2-1,TRBV25-1,-,-,CASSGTGSGVNEQFF,TGTGCCAGCAGTGGGACAGGTAGCGGGGTCAATGAGCAGTTCTTC
TRBJ2-3,TRBV6-5,once,-,CASSYSRDTDTQYF,TGTGCCAGCAGTTACTCGAGAGACACAGATACGCAGTATTTT
TRBJ2-3,TRBV30,-,-,CAWNQADTQYF,TGTGCCTGGAATCAGGCGGATACGCAGTATTTT
TRBJ2-2,TRBV30,-,TRBD2,CAWSVYPAGPTNTGELFF,TGTGCCTGGAGTGTGTACCCAGCGGGGCCAACGAACACCGGGGAGCTGTTTTTT
TRBJ1-2,TRBV19,-,-,CASRTGQGYTF,TGTGCCAGTAGGACAGGACAAGGCTACACCTTC
TRBJ1-2,TRBV24-1,-,TRBD1,CATSEADRDYGYTF,TGTGCCACCAGTGAGGCCGACAGGGACTATGGCTACACCTTC
TRBJ1-1,TRBV29-1,-,-,CSVPGGTHMNTEAFF,TGCAGCGTTCCTGGAGGAACGCACATGAACACTGAAGCTTTCTTT
TRBJ2-2,TRBV5-1,-,-,CASSTDQVGELFF,TGCGCCAGCAGTACCGACCAGGTCGGGGAGCTGTTTTTT
TRBJ1-2,TRBV27,-,TRBD1,CASSLEGAGGGYTF,TGTGCCAGCAGTTTAGAGGGGGCGGGAGGGGGCTACACCTTC
TRBJ2-5,TRBV27,-,-,CASAHPGETQYF,TGTGCCAGCGCACACCCAGGAGAGACCCAGTACTTC
TRBJ2-7,TRBV4-1,-,TRBD1,CATGTGTGSYEQYF,TGCGCCACCGGGACCGGGACAGGGTCCTACGAGCAGTACTTC
TRBJ2-7,TRBV4-2,-,TRBD2,CASSQDLSGGTYEQYF,TGTGCCAGCAGCCAAGATCTTAGCGGGGGGACCTACGAGCAGTACTTC
TRBJ1-1,TRBV6-2/TRBV6-3,-,TRBD1,CASSFRGLRNTEAFF,TGTGCCAGCAGTTTCAGGGGGCTCAGGAACACTGAAGCTTTCTTT
TRBJ2-7,TRBV5-6,-,-,CASSLNNRGEQYF,TGTGCCAGCAGCTTGAATAACCGCGGTGAGCAGTACTTC